This entry lists 24 T cell receptor beta chains sequenced from one sample in a study of T cell responses to AZD1222 COVID-19 vaccine. Sequenced by immunoSEQ multiplex PCR; TCRdb stores in-frame clones only, minus some. The sample has 90,000 to 110,000 clones, roughly nine tenths seen once; the top ten hold 7.5%. Material: peripheral blood, obtained on day 0 of AZD1222 vaccination. All receptors come from an adult in good health.

J is TRBJ1-2 and V is TRBV6-6, with D possibly TRBD1 on 5 matching bases. Trimming cost V 7 bases and J 3 bases, with 15 bases left between them. This CDR3 has 14 amino acids. In germline, CDR1 is MNHNY, CDR2 SVGAGI (reference sequence). The CDR3 here is CASKKSPQDYGYTF. The CDR3 DNA follows: TGTGCCAGCAAGAAGTCCCCACAGGACTATGGCTACACCTTC.

The chain carries TRBV5-1 and TRBJ1-2; 7 bases match TRBD1. The J segment lost 6 bases and the V segment lost 0 bases, leaving 11 bases of the junction unmatched. Germline V CDR1 and CDR2: SGHRS, YFSETQ. The CDR3 is 16 amino acids. CDR3 residues: CASSLGDLGGGDGYTF. The CDR3 DNA reads as TGCGCCAGCAGCTTGGGAGACTTAGGAGGGGGCGATGGCTACACCTTC.

This clone has only a few counts. The chain carries TRBV5-8 and TRBJ1-5, with D hard to call. V dropped 1 base and J dropped 0 bases, with 8 bases sitting between them. The germline gives CDR1 SGHTS, CDR2 YDEGEE. The CDR3 length is 15 residues. CDR3 in amino acids: CASSLQGYSNQPQHF. The CDR3 DNA reads as TGTGCCAGCAGCTTGCAAGGATATAGCAATCAGCCCCAGCATTTT.

The chain couples TRBV3-1 (or the pseudogene TRBV3-2) to TRBJ2-7, with a weak D call TRBD2 (5 bases). The CDR3 spans 11 residues. Germline values: CDR1 LGHDT, CDR2 YNNKEL (reference sequence). The V end lost 5 bases, the J end lost 5 bases, and 7 bases lay between the germline ends. The CDR3 loop is CASSYGDEQYF. CDR3 nucleotide sequence: TGTGCCAGCAGCTACGGGGACGAGCAGTACTTC.

This clone was recorded a few times. CDR3 protein: CAWSRGRNEQYF. The CDR3 bases are TGTGCCTGGAGCAGGGGGAGGAACGAGCAGTACTTC. V is TRBV30 and J is TRBJ2-7; a possible D gene is TRBD1 (7 bases). Germline V gives CDR1 GTSNPN, CDR2 SVGIG (reference sequence). This CDR3 contains 12 residues. Trimming stripped 3 bases from V and 5 bases from J, with 11 bases between.

The chain links TRBV4-1 to TRBJ1-3, with 7 bases lining up with TRBD1. The germline CDR1 and CDR2 sequences are MGHRA and YSYEKL. CDR3 length equals 18 residues. The J segment lost 0 bases and the V segment lost 1 base, leaving 9 bases of the junction unmatched. This chain's CDR3 is CASSQGGWTGDSGNTIYF. In nucleotides, the CDR3 is TGCGCCAGCAGCCAAGGAGGGTGGACAGGCGACTCTGGAAACACCATATATTTT.

This chain joins TRBV6-1 and TRBJ2-1, with 8 positions matching TRBD1. Unmatched junction bases numbered 5, after V lost 3 bases and J lost 7 bases. This CDR3 has 14 amino acids. The germline gives CDR1 MNHNS, CDR2 SASEGT. The CDR3 DNA reads as TGTGCCAGCAGTGAGAGACAGGGGATTAATGAGCAGTTCTTC. As protein: CASSERQGINEQFF.

The genes are TRBV7-9 and TRBJ2-7, with 7 positions matching TRBD1. J gave up 0 bases and V 4 bases, and 3 bases lay outside the gene matches. Germline CDR1 reads SEHNR; CDR2 reads FQNEAQ (reference sequence). This CDR3 region has 14 residues. The CDR3 loop reads CASSWGTVSYEQYF. The CDR3 DNA sequence: TGTGCCAGCAGCTGGGGGACAGTCTCCTACGAGCAGTACTTC.

The genes are TRBV6-5 and TRBJ2-1; 8 bases map to TRBD2. This CDR3 has 14 residues. The germline gives CDR1 MNHEY, CDR2 SVGAGI. The trim removed 6 bases at V and 8 bases at J, leaving 9 bases unmatched. CDR3 nucleotides: TGTGCCAGCAGAAGGGGACTAGTTATCGATGAGCAGTTCTTC. Its translation: CASRRGLVIDEQFF.

V is TRBV30 and J is TRBJ1-3; D not resolved. The length of the CDR3 is 12 residues. Germline CDR1 and CDR2: GTSNPN and SVGIG (reference sequence). V shed 1 base and J shed 0 bases, with 1 base lying between them. Here the CDR3 reads CAWSGSGNTIYF. The DNA of the CDR3 is TGTGCCTGGAGTGGCTCTGGAAACACCATATATTTT.

This clone was seen just once. The chain employs TRBV7-6 and TRBJ1-2, with a tentative D call TRBD1 (5 bases). Germline V CDR1 and CDR2: SGHVS, FNYEAQ. The CDR3 is 14 residues long. V lost 5 bases and J 6 bases, leaving 16 bases between the germline ends. The CDR3 loop reads CASSPKGMRDGYTF. The CDR3 DNA is TGTGCCAGCAGCCCCAAGGGGATGAGGGATGGCTACACCTTC.

To note about this clone: In the same sample, other DNA sequences code for this CDR3. CDR3 protein: CASSQGLDEKLFF. The DNA of the CDR3 is TGTGCCAGCAGCCAAGGTTTGGATGAAAAACTGTTTTTT. The gene calls are TRBV3-1 (or the pseudogene TRBV3-2) and TRBJ1-4; D ambiguous. Germline lookup yields CDR1 LGHDT and CDR2 YNNKEL (reference sequence). The CDR3 has 13 residues. V was clipped by 1 base and J by 6 bases, with 6 bases between them.

This clone showed up just once. CDR3 amino acids: CASTTRQGRSEAFF. The CDR3, as DNA: TGTGCCAGTACCACGAGACAGGGAAGGTCTGAAGCTTTCTTT. The J gene is TRBJ1-1, the V gene TRBV19; 7 bases align to TRBD1. V trimming: 7 bases; J trimming: 6 bases; junction bases outside the gene matches: 11. Germline CDR1 reads LNHDA; CDR2 reads SQIVND (reference sequence). The CDR3 extends over 14 amino acids.

The rearrangement uses TRBV4-3 and TRBJ2-5; maybe TRBD1 (6 bases). Per the germline V gene, CDR1 is LGHNA and CDR2 is YSLEER. The V gene lost 3 bases and the J gene lost 0 bases, with 11 bases spanning the gap. CDR3 length: 15 amino acids. The CDR3 DNA sequence: TGCGCCAGCAGCCAGACCGGACAGTACCAAGAGACCCAGTACTTC. As protein: CASSQTGQYQETQYF.

CDR3 DNA sequence: TGTGCCAGCAGTTACGACAGGGGATCCACTGAAGCTTTCTTT. It is translated as CASSYDRGSTEAFF. The V gene is TRBV6-2 or TRBV6-3, the J gene TRBJ1-1; 8 bases line up with TRBD1. CDR3 length equals 14 residues. The V gene end was trimmed by 2 bases and the J gene end by 4 bases; junction bases not matched to a gene: 3. The germline CDR1 and CDR2 sequences are MNHEY and SVGEGT.

This chain connects TRBV7-8 to TRBJ1-2; D gene unclear. V gave up 3 bases and J gave up 2 bases, with 7 bases separating them. The CDR3 is 13 amino acids. Germline loops: CDR1 SGHVS, CDR2 FQNEAQ. This chain's CDR3 is CASSLAPNYGYTF. Written as DNA, the CDR3 is TGTGCCAGCAGCTTGGCACCGAACTATGGCTACACCTTC.

V is TRBV25-1 and J is TRBJ1-6; D possibly corresponds to TRBD1 (5 bases). The CDR3 is made up of 14 amino acids. V was pared by 5 bases and J by 6 bases, with 11 bases between. Germline V gives CDR1 MGHDK, CDR2 SYGVNS. CDR3 nucleotide sequence: TGTGCCAGCAGTAGTACAGGACCTAATTCACCCCTCCACTTT. Translating gives CASSSTGPNSPLHF.

The table lists this clone with a count of one. V is TRBV30 and J is TRBJ1-4; no firm D call. Germline CDR1 reads GTSNPN; CDR2 reads SVGIG (reference sequence). V lost 8 bases to trimming and J lost 0 bases, with 10 bases between them. This CDR3 has 13 amino acids. CDR3 sequence (DNA): TGTGCCGCCGGCTCCGCAACTAATGAAAAACTGTTTTTT. It translates to CAAGSATNEKLFF. The full variable domain, completed using reference TRBV30 and TRBJ1-4, is SQTIHQWPATLVQPVGSPLSLECTVEGTSNPNLYWYRQAAGRGLQLLFYSVGIGQISSEVPQNLSASRPQDRQFILSSKKLLLSDSGFYLCAAGSATNEKLFFGSGTQLSVL.

The chain joins TRBV19 to TRBJ1-2, with no clear D. Germline V gives CDR1 LNHDA, CDR2 SQIVND (reference sequence). The V gene lost 0 bases and the J gene lost 2 bases, with 10 bases spanning the gap. This CDR3 contains 15 residues. The CDR3 DNA follows: TGTGCCAGTAGTATAGAGCCCGAAGTCAACTATGGCTACACCTTC. Translating gives CASSIEPEVNYGYTF.

The chain recombines TRBV2 with TRBJ1-6, with D maybe TRBD1 (6 bases). The CDR3 length is 14 residues. CDR1 and CDR2 (germline): SNHLY, FYNNEI. Trimming left V 6 bases short and J 6 bases short, with 12 bases between. CDR3 in DNA: TGTGCCAGCAGAGAGGGCAGGGGTAATTCACCCCTCCACTTT. It codes for CASREGRGNSPLHF.

The rearrangement uses TRBV6-1 and TRBJ2-7; TRBD1 agrees at 8 bases. CDR3 size: 14 residues. CDR1 MNHNS and CDR2 SASEGT come from the germline V gene. V shed 5 bases, J shed 3 bases, and the junction held 6 bases outside the gene matches. The CDR3 loop reads CASSSGQGYYEQYF. DNA of the CDR3: TGTGCCAGCAGTTCCGGACAGGGCTACTACGAGCAGTACTTC.

V gene TRBV15 combines with J gene TRBJ2-1; 11 bases are a match to TRBD2. Per the germline V gene, CDR1 is LNHNV and CDR2 is YYDKDF (reference sequence). The CDR3 covers 15 residues. Losses at the gene ends were 5 bases for V and 8 bases for J; bases not matched to a gene: 8. DNA for the CDR3: TGTGCCACCAGCTATTTCCTAGCGGGAGGCGATGAGCAGTTCTTC. It yields the protein CATSYFLAGGDEQFF.

The rearrangement links TRBV19 to TRBJ2-7; 15 positions agree with TRBD2. Losses at the gene ends were 6 bases for V and 2 bases for J; bases not matched to a gene: 5. In germline, CDR1 is LNHDA, CDR2 SQIVND (reference sequence). This CDR3 is built from 16 residues. In nucleotides, the CDR3 is TGTGCCAGTAGCTGGGGACTAGCGGGGGGAACCTACGAGCAGTACTTC. Residues: CASSWGLAGGTYEQYF.

The chain combines TRBV5-1 with TRBJ2-3; tentatively, D is TRBD1 (6 bases). This CDR3 has 15 amino acids. Trimming took 0 bases from V and 3 from J, leaving 11 bases between them. Germline CDR1 is SGHRS and CDR2 is YFSETQ. CDR3 coding DNA: TGCGCCAGCAGCTTGGGGGCAGGGGCAACAGATACGCAGTATTTT. Protein product: CASSLGAGATDTQYF. The full variable domain, completed using reference TRBV5-1 and TRBJ2-3, is KAGVTQTPRYLIKTRGQQVTLSCSPISGHRSVSWYQQTPGQGLQFLFEYFSETQRNKGNFPGRFSGRQFSNSRSEMNVSTLELGDSALYLCASSLGAGATDTQYFGPGTRLTVL.